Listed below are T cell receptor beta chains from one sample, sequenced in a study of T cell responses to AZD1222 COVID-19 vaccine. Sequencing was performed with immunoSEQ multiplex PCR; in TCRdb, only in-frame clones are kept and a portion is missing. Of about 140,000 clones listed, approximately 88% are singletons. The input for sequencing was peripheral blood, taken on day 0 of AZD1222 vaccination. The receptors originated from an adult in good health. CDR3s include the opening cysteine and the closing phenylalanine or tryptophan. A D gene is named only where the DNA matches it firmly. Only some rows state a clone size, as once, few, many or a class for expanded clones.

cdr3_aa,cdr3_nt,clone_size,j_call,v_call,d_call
CASSLVGSSPLHF,TGTGCCAGCAGCTTAGTCGGCAGTTCACCCCTCCACTTT,NA,TRBJ1-6,TRBV11-2,NA
CASSLGHREGEGEQYF,TGTGCCAGCAGCTTAGGTCATCGGGAGGGAGAAGGCGAGCAGTACTTC,few,TRBJ2-7,TRBV7-9,TRBD2
CASSRTVYGYTF,TGTGCCAGCAGCCGGACAGTCTATGGCTACACCTTC,NA,TRBJ1-2,TRBV25-1,NA
CASSQDRTSGGVRARIDTQYF,TGTGCCAGCAGCCAAGACCGGACTAGCGGGGGCGTCCGTGCCCGGATAGATACGCAGTATTTT,NA,TRBJ2-3,TRBV14,TRBD2
CASSHPGQGESSGNTIYF,TGCGCCAGCAGCCACCCGGGACAGGGGGAATCCTCTGGAAACACCATATATTTT,NA,TRBJ1-3,TRBV4-1,TRBD1
CASSLGTNYGYTF,TGTGCCAGCAGTTTAGGTACTAACTATGGCTACACCTTC,NA,TRBJ1-2,TRBV12-3/TRBV12-4,NA
CSAPRLGGYTF,TGCAGTGCTCCCCGGTTGGGGGGCTACACCTTC,few,TRBJ1-2,TRBV20-1,NA
CASSLFTLPSEQFF,TGCGCCAGCAGCTTGTTTACCCTCCCCTCAGAGCAGTTCTTC,NA,TRBJ2-1,TRBV5-1,NA
CASSIDQGGRHGYTF,TGTGCCAGTAGTATAGATCAAGGAGGGAGGCATGGCTACACCTTC,NA,TRBJ1-2,TRBV19,NA
CASSLRQNRGRYGYTF,TGTGCCAGCAGTTTACGACAAAACAGGGGGCGCTATGGCTACACCTTC,NA,TRBJ1-2,TRBV28,TRBD1
CASSLSRGTEAFF,TGTGCCAGCAGCTTGAGTAGAGGGACTGAAGCTTTCTTT,NA,TRBJ1-1,TRBV7-2,NA
CASSLVPIPRGTEAFF,TGCGCCAGCAGCTTGGTGCCAATCCCTCGGGGCACTGAAGCTTTCTTT,NA,TRBJ1-1,TRBV5-1,NA
CATSSSNNQPQHF,TGTGCCACCAGCTCGTCCAATAATCAGCCCCAGCATTTT,NA,TRBJ1-5,TRBV15,NA
CASSYTGNTIYF,TGTGCCAGCAGCTATACAGGAAACACCATATATTTT,NA,TRBJ1-3,TRBV5-6,NA
CATSRRGGQNTEAFF,TGTGCCACCAGCAGGAGGGGCGGCCAGAACACTGAAGCTTTCTTT,NA,TRBJ1-1,TRBV15,NA
CASSPRRQVYGYTF,TGTGCCAGCAGCCCAAGGAGGCAGGTCTATGGCTACACCTTC,NA,TRBJ1-2,TRBV7-2,NA
CATSDFSSGANVLTF,TGTGCCACCAGTGATTTTAGCTCTGGGGCCAACGTCCTGACTTTC,NA,TRBJ2-6,TRBV24-1,NA
CASSEGPPVGYTF,TGTGCCAGCAGCGAGGGACCGCCGGTTGGCTACACCTTC,NA,TRBJ1-2,TRBV13,NA
CASSYGTEGKLFF,TGTGCCAGCAGCTACGGGACAGAAGGAAAACTGTTTTTT,NA,TRBJ1-4,TRBV5-4,TRBD1
CATSRERQGRNEQFF,TGTGCCACCAGCAGAGAAAGACAGGGGAGGAATGAGCAGTTCTTC,NA,TRBJ2-1,TRBV15,TRBD1
CASSSRTSRSSFMYEQYF,TGTGCCAGCAGTTCTCGAACTAGTAGGAGTTCTTTCATGTACGAGCAGTACTTC,few,TRBJ2-7,TRBV27,NA
CASSDRALHSGNTIYF,TGTGCCAGCAGTGATCGAGCGCTACACTCTGGAAACACCATATATTTT,NA,TRBJ1-3,TRBV2,NA